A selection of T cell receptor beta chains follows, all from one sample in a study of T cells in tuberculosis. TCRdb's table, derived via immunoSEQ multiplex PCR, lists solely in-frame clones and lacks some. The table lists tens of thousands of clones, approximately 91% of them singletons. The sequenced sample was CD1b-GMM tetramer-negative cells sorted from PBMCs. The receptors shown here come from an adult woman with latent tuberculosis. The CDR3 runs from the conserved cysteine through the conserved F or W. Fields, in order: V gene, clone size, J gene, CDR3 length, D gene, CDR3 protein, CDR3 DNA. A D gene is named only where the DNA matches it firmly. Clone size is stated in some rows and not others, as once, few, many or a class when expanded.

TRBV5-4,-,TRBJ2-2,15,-,CASSLPAGSDGELFF,TGTGCCAGCAGCTTGCCGGCGGGGTCGGACGGGGAGCTGTTTTTT
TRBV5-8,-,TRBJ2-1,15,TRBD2,CASSRGGGDYNEQFF,TGTGCCAGCAGCCGGGGCGGGGGAGACTACAATGAGCAGTTCTTC
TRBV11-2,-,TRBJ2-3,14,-,CASSLDIRRDTQYF,TGTGCCAGCAGCTTAGACATCCGGCGGGATACGCAGTATTTT
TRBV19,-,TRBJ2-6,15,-,CASGYRFRGANVLTF,TGTGCCAGTGGATACAGGTTTCGGGGGGCCAACGTCCTGACTTTC
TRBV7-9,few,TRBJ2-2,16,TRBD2,CASSSSGGAGTGELFF,TGTGCCAGCAGCTCTAGCGGGGGGGCCGGCACCGGGGAGCTGTTTTTT
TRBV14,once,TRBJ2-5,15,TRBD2,CASSQQLAAKETQYF,TGTGCCAGCAGCCAGCAACTAGCGGCGAAAGAGACCCAGTACTTC
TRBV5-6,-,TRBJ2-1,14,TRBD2,CASSLTSGYNEQFF,TGTGCCAGCAGCTTAACTAGCGGGTACAATGAGCAGTTCTTC
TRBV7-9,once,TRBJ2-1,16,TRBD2,CASSLLAGGSYNEQFF,TGTGCCAGCAGCTTACTAGCGGGGGGTTCCTACAATGAGCAGTTCTTC
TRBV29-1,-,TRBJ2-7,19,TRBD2,CSVEDRLSSGGAGHYEQYF,TGCAGCGTTGAAGATCGGTTGTCTAGCGGGGGGGCCGGGCATTACGAGCAGTACTTC
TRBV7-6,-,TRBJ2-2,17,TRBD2,CASSLGLAGVGTGELFF,TGTGCCAGCAGCTTAGGGTTAGCGGGGGTTGGCACCGGGGAGCTGTTTTTT
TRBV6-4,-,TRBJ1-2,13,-,CASSVGGDYGYTF,TGTGCCAGCAGTGTAGGCGGAGACTATGGCTACACCTTC
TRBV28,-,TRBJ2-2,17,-,CAALGQRGKPSTGELFF,TGTGCTGCTTTGGGACAACGAGGGAAGCCGAGCACCGGGGAGCTGTTTTTT
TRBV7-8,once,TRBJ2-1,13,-,CASSSTRDNEQFF,TGTGCCAGCAGCTCAACCCGAGACAATGAGCAGTTCTTC
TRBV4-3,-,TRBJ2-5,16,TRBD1,CASSQDGQGIEETQYF,TGCGCCAGCAGCCAAGATGGACAGGGGATAGAGGAGACCCAGTACTTC
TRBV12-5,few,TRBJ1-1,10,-,CASGGGEAFF,TGTGCTAGTGGGGGAGGAGAAGCTTTCTTT
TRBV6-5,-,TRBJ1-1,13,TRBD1,CASSRSRGNEAFF,TGTGCCAGCAGTAGGTCCAGGGGGAATGAAGCTTTCTTT
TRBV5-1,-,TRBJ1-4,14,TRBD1,CASSPGQPNEKLFF,TGCGCCAGCAGCCCGGGACAGCCTAATGAAAAACTGTTTTTT
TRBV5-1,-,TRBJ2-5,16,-,CASSLVGAGLEETQYF,TGCGCCAGCAGCTTGGTTGGGGCGGGGCTGGAAGAGACCCAGTACTTC
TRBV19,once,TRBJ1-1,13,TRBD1,CASSIMRGLEAFF,TGTGCCAGTAGTATTATGAGGGGGCTTGAAGCTTTCTTT
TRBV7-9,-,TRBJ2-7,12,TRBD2,CASSSGGDEQYF,TGTGCCAGCAGCTCGGGGGGGGACGAGCAGTACTTC
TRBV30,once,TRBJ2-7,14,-,CAWSRSVARAEQYF,TGTGCCTGGAGTCGGAGTGTCGCCCGCGCCGAGCAGTACTTC
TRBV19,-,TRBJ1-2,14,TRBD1,CASSIGSGQGGYTF,TGTGCCAGTAGTATCGGATCGGGACAGGGGGGCTACACCTTC
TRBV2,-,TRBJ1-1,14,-,CASSGDWVNTEAFF,TGTGCCAGTAGCGGGGACTGGGTGAACACTGAAGCTTTCTTT
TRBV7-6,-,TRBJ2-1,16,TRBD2,CASSLGYGGAQYEQFF,TGTGCCAGCAGCTTAGGCTACGGGGGGGCTCAGTATGAGCAGTTCTTC
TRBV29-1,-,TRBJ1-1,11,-,CSVIRYTEAFF,TGCAGCGTTATTAGATACACTGAAGCTTTCTTT
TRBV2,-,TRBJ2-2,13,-,CASSVVGRGELFF,TGTGCCAGCAGTGTAGTGGGCCGGGGGGAGCTGTTTTTT
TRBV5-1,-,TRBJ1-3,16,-,CASSLWGLGDGNTIYF,TGCGCCAGCAGCTTGTGGGGGCTAGGGGACGGAAACACCATATATTTT
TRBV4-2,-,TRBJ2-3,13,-,CASSQAFVDTQYF,TGTGCCAGCAGCCAAGCTTTTGTAGATACGCAGTATTTT
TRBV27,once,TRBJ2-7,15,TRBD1,CASSPYGTGGMQQYF,TGTGCCAGCAGTCCTTACGGGACAGGGGGTATGCAGCAGTACTTC
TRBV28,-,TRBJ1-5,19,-,CASSDDSLSGWRSNQPQHF,TGTGCCAGCAGCGATGACAGTCTTTCTGGGTGGCGGAGCAATCAGCCCCAGCATTTT
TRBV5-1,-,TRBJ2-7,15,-,CASRPHTAEIYEQYF,TGCGCCAGCCGGCCACACACGGCGGAGATCTACGAGCAGTACTTC
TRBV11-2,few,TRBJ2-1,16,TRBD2,CASTPRLAGLYNEQFF,TGTGCCAGCACCCCCAGACTAGCGGGGCTCTACAATGAGCAGTTCTTC
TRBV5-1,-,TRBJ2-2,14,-,CASSLVAGTGELFF,TGCGCCAGCAGCTTGGTTGCGGGCACCGGGGAGCTGTTTTTT
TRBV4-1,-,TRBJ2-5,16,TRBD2,CASSQDTGGLQETQYF,TGCGCCAGCAGCCAAGATACGGGGGGGCTCCAAGAGACCCAGTACTTC
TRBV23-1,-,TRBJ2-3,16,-,CASSKFSWGRPDTQYF,TGCGCCAGCTCCAAGTTTTCCTGGGGGCGCCCAGATACGCAGTATTTT
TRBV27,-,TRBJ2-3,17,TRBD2,CASTKLLAGGPGGTQYF,TGTGCCAGCACTAAGCTACTAGCGGGGGGGCCTGGAGGTACGCAGTATTTT
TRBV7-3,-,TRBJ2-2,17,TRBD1,CASSLIPRTGGTGELFF,TGTGCCAGCAGCTTAATCCCCCGGACAGGGGGCACCGGGGAGCTGTTTTTT
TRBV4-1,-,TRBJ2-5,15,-,CASSQDIGHYETQYF,TGCGCCAGCAGCCAAGACATTGGGCATTACGAGACCCAGTACTTC
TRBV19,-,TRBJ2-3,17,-,CASSIFQGGAATDTQYF,TGTGCCAGTAGTATTTTCCAGGGCGGGGCGGCCACAGATACGCAGTATTTT
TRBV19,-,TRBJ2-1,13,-,CASTTGRVGEQFF,TGTGCCAGTACCACCGGCAGGGTTGGTGAGCAGTTCTTC
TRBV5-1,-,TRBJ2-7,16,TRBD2,CASSLDSGGSSYEQYF,TGCGCCAGCAGCTTGGACTCGGGGGGGTCCTCCTACGAGCAGTACTTC